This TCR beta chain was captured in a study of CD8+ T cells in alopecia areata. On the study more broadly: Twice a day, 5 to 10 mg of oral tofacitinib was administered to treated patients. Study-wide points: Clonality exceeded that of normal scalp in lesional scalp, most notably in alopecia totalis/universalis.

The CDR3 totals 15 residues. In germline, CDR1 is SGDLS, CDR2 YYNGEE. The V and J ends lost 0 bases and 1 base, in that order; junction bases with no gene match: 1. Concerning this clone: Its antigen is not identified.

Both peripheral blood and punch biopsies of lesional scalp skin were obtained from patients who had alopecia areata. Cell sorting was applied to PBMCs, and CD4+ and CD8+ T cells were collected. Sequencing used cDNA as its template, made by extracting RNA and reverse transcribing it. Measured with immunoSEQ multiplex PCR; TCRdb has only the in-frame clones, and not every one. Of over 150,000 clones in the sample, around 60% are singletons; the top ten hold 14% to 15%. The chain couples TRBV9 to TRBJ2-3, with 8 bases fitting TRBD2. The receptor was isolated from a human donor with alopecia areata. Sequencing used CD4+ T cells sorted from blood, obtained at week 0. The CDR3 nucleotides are TGTGCCAGCAGCGTAGCGGGGGGGCGCACAGATACGCAGTATTTT. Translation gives CASSVAGGRTDTQYF.